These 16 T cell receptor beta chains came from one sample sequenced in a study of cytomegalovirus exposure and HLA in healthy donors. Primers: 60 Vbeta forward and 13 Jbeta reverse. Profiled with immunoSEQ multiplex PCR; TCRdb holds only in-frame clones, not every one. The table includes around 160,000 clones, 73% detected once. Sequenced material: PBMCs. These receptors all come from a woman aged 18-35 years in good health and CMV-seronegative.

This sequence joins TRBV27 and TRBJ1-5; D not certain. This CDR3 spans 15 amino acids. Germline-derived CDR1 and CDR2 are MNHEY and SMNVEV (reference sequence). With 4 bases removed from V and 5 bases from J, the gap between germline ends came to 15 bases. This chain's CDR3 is CASSSSGNYHQPQHF. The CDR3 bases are TGTGCCAGCAGTTCCTCAGGAAATTATCATCAGCCCCAGCATTTT.

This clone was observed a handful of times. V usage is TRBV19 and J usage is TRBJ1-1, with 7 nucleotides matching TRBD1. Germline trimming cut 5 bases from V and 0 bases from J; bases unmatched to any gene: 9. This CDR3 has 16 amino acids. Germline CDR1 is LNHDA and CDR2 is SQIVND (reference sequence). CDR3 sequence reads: CASSPLRGHMNTEAFF. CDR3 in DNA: TGTGCCAGTAGTCCTCTGAGGGGGCACATGAACACTGAAGCTTTCTTT.

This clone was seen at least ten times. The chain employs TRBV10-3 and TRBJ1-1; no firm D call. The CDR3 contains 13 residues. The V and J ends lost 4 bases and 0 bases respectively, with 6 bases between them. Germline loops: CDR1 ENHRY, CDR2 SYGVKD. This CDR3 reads CAISGTVNTEAFF. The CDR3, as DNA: TGTGCCATCAGTGGAACAGTGAACACTGAAGCTTTCTTT.

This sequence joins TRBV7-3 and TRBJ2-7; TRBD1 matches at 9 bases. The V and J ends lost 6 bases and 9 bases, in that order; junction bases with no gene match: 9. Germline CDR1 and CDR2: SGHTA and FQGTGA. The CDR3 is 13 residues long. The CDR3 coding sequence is TGTGCCAGCAGTCAGGGACAGGGAATGGGGCAGTACTTC. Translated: CASSQGQGMGQYF.

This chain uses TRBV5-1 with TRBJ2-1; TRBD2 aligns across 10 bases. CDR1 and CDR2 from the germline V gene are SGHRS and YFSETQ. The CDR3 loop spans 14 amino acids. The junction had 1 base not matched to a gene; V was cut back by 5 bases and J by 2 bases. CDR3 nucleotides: TGCGCCAGCAGACTAGCGGGGCCCTACAATGAGCAGTTCTTC. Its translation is CASRLAGPYNEQFF.

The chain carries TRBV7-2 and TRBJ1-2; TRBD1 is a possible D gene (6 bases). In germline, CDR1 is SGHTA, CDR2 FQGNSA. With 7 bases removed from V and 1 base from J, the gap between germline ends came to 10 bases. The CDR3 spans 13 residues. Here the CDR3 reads CASMGGHNYGYTF. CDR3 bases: TGTGCCAGCATGGGGGGGCATAACTATGGCTACACCTTC.

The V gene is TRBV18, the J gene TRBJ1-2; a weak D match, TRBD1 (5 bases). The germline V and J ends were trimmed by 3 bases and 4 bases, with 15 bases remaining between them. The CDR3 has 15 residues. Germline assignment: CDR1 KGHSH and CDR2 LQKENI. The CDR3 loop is CASSPGTLEGYGYTF. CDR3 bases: TGTGCCAGCTCACCGGGGACTCTAGAGGGCTATGGCTACACCTTC. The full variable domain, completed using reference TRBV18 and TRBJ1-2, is NAGVMQNPRHLVRRRGQEARLRCSPMKGHSHVYWYRQLPEEGLKFMVYLQKENIIDESGMPKERFSAEFPKEGPSILRIQQVVRGDSAAYFCASSPGTLEGYGYTFGSGTRLTVV.

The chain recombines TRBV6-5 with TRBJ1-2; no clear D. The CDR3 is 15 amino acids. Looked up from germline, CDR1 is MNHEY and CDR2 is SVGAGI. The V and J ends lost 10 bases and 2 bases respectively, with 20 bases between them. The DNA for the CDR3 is TGTGCCACTGGGAGGACCGCCACAACGAACTATGGCTACACCTTC. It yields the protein CATGRTATTNYGYTF.

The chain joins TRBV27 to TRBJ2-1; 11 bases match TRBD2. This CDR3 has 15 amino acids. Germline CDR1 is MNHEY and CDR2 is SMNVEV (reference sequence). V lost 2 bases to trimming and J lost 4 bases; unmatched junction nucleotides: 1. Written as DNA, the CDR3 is TGTGCCAGCAGTTTAACTAGCGGGGGTTACAATGAGCAGTTCTTC. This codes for CASSLTSGGYNEQFF.

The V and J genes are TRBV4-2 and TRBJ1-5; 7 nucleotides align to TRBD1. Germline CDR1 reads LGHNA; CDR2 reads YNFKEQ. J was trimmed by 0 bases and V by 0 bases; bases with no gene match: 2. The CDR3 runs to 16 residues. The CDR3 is CASSQEGTDSNQPQHF. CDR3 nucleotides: TGTGCCAGCAGCCAAGAAGGGACAGATAGCAATCAGCCCCAGCATTTT.

The CDR3 DNA reads TGTGCCAGCAGTTACTCGTCTCCGGGGAACACTGAAGCTTTCTTT. Translation gives CASSYSSPGNTEAFF. The chain recombines TRBV6-5 with TRBJ1-1; no clear D gene. V lost 0 bases and J 1 base, leaving 9 bases between the germline ends. Per the germline V gene, CDR1 is MNHEY and CDR2 is SVGAGI. This CDR3 contains 15 residues.

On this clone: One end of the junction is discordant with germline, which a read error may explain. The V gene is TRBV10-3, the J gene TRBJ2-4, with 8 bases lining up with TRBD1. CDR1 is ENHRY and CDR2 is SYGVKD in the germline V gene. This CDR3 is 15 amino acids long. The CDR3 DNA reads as TGTGCCATCAGTGAGTCCGACAGGGGTGGGAACAGTCAGTACTTC. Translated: CAISESDRGGNSQYF.

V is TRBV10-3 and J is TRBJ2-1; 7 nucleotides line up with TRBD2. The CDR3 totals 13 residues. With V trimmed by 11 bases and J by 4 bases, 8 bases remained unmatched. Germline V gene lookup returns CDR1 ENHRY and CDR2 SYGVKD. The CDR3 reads CASNSGIYNEQFF. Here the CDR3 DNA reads TGTGCCTCCAACAGCGGGATATACAATGAGCAGTTCTTC.

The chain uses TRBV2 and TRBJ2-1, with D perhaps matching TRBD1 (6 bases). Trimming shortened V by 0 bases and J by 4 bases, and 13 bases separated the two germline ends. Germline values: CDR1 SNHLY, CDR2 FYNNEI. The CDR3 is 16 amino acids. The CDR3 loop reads CASSEAPGQKYNEQFF. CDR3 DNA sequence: TGTGCCAGCAGTGAAGCGCCCGGACAGAAGTACAATGAGCAGTTCTTC.

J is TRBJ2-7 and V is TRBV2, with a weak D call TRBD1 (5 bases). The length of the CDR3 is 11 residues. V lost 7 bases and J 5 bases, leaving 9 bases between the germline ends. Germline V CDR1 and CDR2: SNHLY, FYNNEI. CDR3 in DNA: TGTGCCAGCACAAGACAGAACGAGCAGTACGTC. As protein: CASTRQNEQYV.

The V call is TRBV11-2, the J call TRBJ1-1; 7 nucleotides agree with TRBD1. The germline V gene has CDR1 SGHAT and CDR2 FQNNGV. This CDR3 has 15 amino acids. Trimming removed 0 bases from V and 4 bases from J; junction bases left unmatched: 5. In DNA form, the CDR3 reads TGTGCCAGCAGCTTAGAAAGGAGGGGGCCCACTGAAGCTTTCTTT. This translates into CASSLERRGPTEAFF.